This is a list of T cell receptor beta chains from one sample in a study of radiotherapy plus CTLA-4 blockade in lung cancer. Profiling relied on immunoSEQ multiplex PCR, and the TCRdb table lists in-frame clones only, not all of them. The sample includes roughly 90,000 clones, roughly 80% of them seen just once. The sample in question was peripheral blood, obtained from a patient treated with radiotherapy plus ipilimumab. Receptors originate from a human donor with non-small cell lung cancer that progressed on radiotherapy plus ipilimumab. The CDR3 runs from the conserved cysteine through the conserved F or W. D genes are given only for firm matches. Only some rows state a clone size, as once, few, many or a class for expanded clones.

clone size: .; V gene: TRBV27; D gene: TRBD1; J gene: TRBJ2-7; CDR3 protein: CASRTGTGHSYEQYF; CDR3 DNA: TGTGCCAGCCGAACCGGGACAGGGCATTCCTACGAGCAGTACTTC
clone size: .; V gene: TRBV7-2; D gene: .; J gene: TRBJ1-5; CDR3 protein: CASTQSFGQPQHF; CDR3 DNA: TGTGCCAGCACCCAGAGTTTTGGTCAGCCCCAGCATTTT
clone size: .; V gene: TRBV18; D gene: .; J gene: TRBJ2-4; CDR3 protein: CASSPPVGTLKNIQYF; CDR3 DNA: TGTGCCAGCTCACCTCCGGTAGGCACCCTCAAAAACATTCAGTACTTC
clone size: once; V gene: TRBV7-9; D gene: TRBD2; J gene: TRBJ2-5; CDR3 protein: CASSFEGLVRETQYF; CDR3 DNA: TGTGCCAGCAGCTTTGAGGGACTAGTGAGGGAGACCCAGTACTTC
clone size: .; V gene: TRBV30; D gene: .; J gene: TRBJ2-2; CDR3 protein: CAWSNTGRTGELFF; CDR3 DNA: TGTGCCTGGAGTAACACGGGGAGGACCGGGGAGCTGTTTTTT
clone size: few; V gene: TRBV28; D gene: .; J gene: TRBJ2-7; CDR3 protein: CATMGPLGEQYF; CDR3 DNA: TGTGCCACCATGGGCCCCCTCGGCGAGCAGTACTTC
clone size: .; V gene: TRBV27; D gene: .; J gene: TRBJ2-7; CDR3 protein: CASSWQGQPYEQYF; CDR3 DNA: TGTGCCAGCAGTTGGCAGGGTCAGCCCTACGAGCAGTACTTC
clone size: once; V gene: TRBV30; D gene: .; J gene: TRBJ1-5; CDR3 protein: CAWSLQGFDNQPQHF; CDR3 DNA: TGTGCCTGGAGTTTACAGGGTTTCGACAATCAGCCCCAGCATTTT
clone size: .; V gene: TRBV11-3; D gene: .; J gene: TRBJ2-1; CDR3 protein: CASSLNVGGQGNNEQFF; CDR3 DNA: TGTGCCAGCAGCTTGAATGTAGGGGGGCAAGGGAACAATGAGCAGTTCTTC
clone size: .; V gene: TRBV2; D gene: TRBD2; J gene: TRBJ2-3; CDR3 protein: CASSANSGSGGFTDTQYF; CDR3 DNA: TGTGCCAGCAGTGCCAATAGCGGGAGTGGGGGATTCACAGATACGCAGTATTTT
clone size: few; V gene: TRBV6-1; D gene: .; J gene: TRBJ2-3; CDR3 protein: CASSETLHWDTQYF; CDR3 DNA: TGTGCCAGCAGTGAAACGCTACATTGGGATACGCAGTATTTT
clone size: .; V gene: TRBV5-4; D gene: TRBD1; J gene: TRBJ1-2; CDR3 protein: CASSPGQEEGYGYTF; CDR3 DNA: TGTGCCAGCAGCCCCGGACAGGAGGAAGGCTATGGCTACACCTTC
clone size: .; V gene: TRBV10-1; D gene: TRBD2; J gene: TRBJ2-2; CDR3 protein: CASISGRGTGELFF; CDR3 DNA: TGCGCCAGCATTAGCGGGAGGGGCACCGGGGAGCTGTTTTTT
clone size: .; V gene: TRBV5-1; D gene: .; J gene: TRBJ2-1; CDR3 protein: CASSLAQLNNEQFF; CDR3 DNA: TGCGCCAGCAGCTTGGCACAGTTGAACAATGAGCAGTTCTTC
clone size: .; V gene: TRBV29-1; D gene: TRBD1; J gene: TRBJ2-7; CDR3 protein: CSVELHRGTDEQYF; CDR3 DNA: TGCAGCGTTGAATTGCACAGGGGAACAGACGAGCAGTACTTC
clone size: few; V gene: TRBV7-9; D gene: .; J gene: TRBJ2-7; CDR3 protein: CASSLPLSLEQYF; CDR3 DNA: TGTGCCAGCAGCTTACCTTTATCGCTCGAGCAGTACTTC
clone size: .; V gene: TRBV29-1; D gene: .; J gene: TRBJ2-3; CDR3 protein: CSVGSAGTSAGTDTQYF; CDR3 DNA: TGCAGCGTCGGATCGGCTGGGACTTCCGCGGGGACAGATACGCAGTATTTT
clone size: .; V gene: TRBV2; D gene: TRBD1; J gene: TRBJ2-3; CDR3 protein: CASSGGKGSVGQGDTQYF; CDR3 DNA: TGTGCCAGCAGTGGAGGGAAAGGTAGCGTCGGACAGGGGGATACGCAGTATTTT
clone size: .; V gene: TRBV4-1; D gene: TRBD2; J gene: TRBJ2-1; CDR3 protein: CASSQWLADYNEQFF; CDR3 DNA: TGCGCCAGCAGCCAATGGCTAGCGGATTACAATGAGCAGTTCTTC
clone size: .; V gene: TRBV11-2; D gene: .; J gene: TRBJ1-1; CDR3 protein: CASSLNGWDTEAFF; CDR3 DNA: TGTGCCAGCAGCTTAAACGGTTGGGACACTGAAGCTTTCTTT
clone size: .; V gene: TRBV11-2; D gene: .; J gene: TRBJ2-1; CDR3 protein: CASSQGFINEQFF; CDR3 DNA: TGTGCCAGCAGCCAAGGGTTCATCAATGAGCAGTTCTTC
clone size: .; V gene: TRBV29-1; D gene: .; J gene: TRBJ1-2; CDR3 protein: CSVDPGNGYTF; CDR3 DNA: TGCAGCGTTGACCCAGGGAATGGCTACACCTTC
clone size: .; V gene: TRBV7-9; D gene: .; J gene: TRBJ2-5; CDR3 protein: CASSAELVPGLETQYF; CDR3 DNA: TGTGCCAGCAGCGCCGAACTAGTGCCGGGTCTGGAGACCCAGTACTTC
clone size: .; V gene: TRBV5-6; D gene: TRBD2; J gene: TRBJ2-5; CDR3 protein: CASMTGLAQETQYF; CDR3 DNA: TGTGCCAGCATGACCGGACTAGCTCAAGAGACCCAGTACTTC
clone size: .; V gene: TRBV6-1; D gene: TRBD1; J gene: TRBJ1-2; CDR3 protein: CASSEDRAVSYGYTF; CDR3 DNA: TGTGCCAGCAGTGAGGACAGGGCAGTCTCCTATGGCTACACCTTC
clone size: .; V gene: TRBV15; D gene: TRBD2; J gene: TRBJ2-2; CDR3 protein: CATSRTSGRFFTGELFF; CDR3 DNA: TGTGCCACCAGCAGAACTAGCGGGAGGTTCTTCACCGGGGAGCTGTTTTTT
clone size: few; V gene: TRBV7-9; D gene: .; J gene: TRBJ2-7; CDR3 protein: CASSARLGAYEQYF; CDR3 DNA: TGTGCCAGCAGCGCTCGACTGGGAGCCTACGAGCAGTACTTC
clone size: .; V gene: TRBV23-1; D gene: TRBD2; J gene: TRBJ2-1; CDR3 protein: CASSQPGLACEQFF; CDR3 DNA: TGCGCCAGCAGTCAACCGGGACTAGCGTGTGAGCAGTTCTTC
clone size: few; V gene: TRBV7-8; D gene: TRBD2; J gene: TRBJ2-1; CDR3 protein: CASSQNWDYPPHNEQFF; CDR3 DNA: TGTGCCAGCAGTCAGAACTGGGACTACCCCCCTCATAATGAGCAGTTCTTC